The text below deals with one TCR beta chain. The antigen is not known. The entry originates in a study of blood T cells in healthy people across ages. Study context: Capturing about one barcoded beta molecule per two T cells was achieved by template switching. Study-wide points: It was the long-lived donors that had more naive CD4+ cells and higher diversity than aged donors. The CMV status of each donor remained undetermined, and this could have confounded shifts in expanded clonotypes. A roughly linear fall in TCR beta diversity per million T cells was seen with increasing age.

Combining a sample-barcoded 5' primer with a J-beta primer mix, a second PCR ran for roughly 6 to 11 cycles. Each CDR3 protein gets one entry after TCRdb re-called the 5' RACE reads with MiXCR. The profile shows fewer than 950,000 distinct CDR3 sequences, 50% to 65% of them singletons. J gave up 2 bases and V 3 bases, and 4 bases lay outside the gene matches. Germline V lookup: CDR1 SGDLS, CDR2 YYNGEE. CDR3 length: 15 residues. This sequence was found in a man older than 75 in good health. Sequenced input: blood. The genes are TRBV9 and TRBJ2-1, with 8 positions matching TRBD1. The CDR3 DNA reads TGTGCCAGCAGCGATCGACAGGGGACCTACAATGAGCAGTTCTTC. Translating gives CASSDRQGTYNEQFF.